A single sample is the source of the 9 T cell receptor beta chains below, sequenced in a study of blood T cell repertoires in COVID-19. Sequenced by immunoSEQ multiplex PCR; TCRdb stores in-frame clones only, minus some. Of 250,000 or so clones listed, around 83% are singletons. Sequencing used peripheral blood. The receptors were gathered from a man aged 40-49 years who had recovered from COVID-19.

The V gene is TRBV5-6, the J gene TRBJ2-5; a weak D match, TRBD2 (6 bases). V lost 4 bases and J lost 4, with 17 bases in between. The CDR3 extends over 15 amino acids. Germline CDR1 SGHDT, CDR2 YYEEEE. DNA for the CDR3: TGTGCCAGCAGCCCAGTGGGGGGAGGTGGAGAGACCCAGTACTTC. It codes for CASSPVGGGGETQYF. Looking up the rest from reference TRBV5-6 and TRBJ2-5 gives the full variable domain: DAGVTQSPTHLIKTRGQQVTLRCSPKSGHDTVSWYQQALGQGPQFIFQYYEEEERQRGNFPDRFSGHQFPNYSSELNVNALLLGDSALYLCASSPVGGGGETQYFGPGTRLLVL.

This sequence joins TRBV9 and TRBJ2-3, with D hard to call. Trimming shortened V by 3 bases and J by 0 bases, and 8 bases separated the two germline ends. The germline gives CDR1 SGDLS, CDR2 YYNGEE. The CDR3 is 14 amino acids. The CDR3 region is CASSARTSTDTQYF. CDR3 nucleotides: TGTGCCAGCAGCGCGAGAACTAGCACAGATACGCAGTATTTT.

This chain joins TRBV5-5 and TRBJ1-4; TRBD1 matches at 9 bases. The trim removed 4 bases at V and 7 bases at J, leaving 11 bases unmatched. The CDR3 sequence is 16 residues long. CDR1 and CDR2 (germline): SGHKS, YYEKEE (reference sequence). For the CDR3, the DNA is TGTGCCAGCAGCGAGACAGGGGGGCCGCGGGGTGAAAAACTGTTTTTT. Protein: CASSETGGPRGEKLFF.

The CDR3 here is CASSQIDRVGTGELFF. In nucleotides, the CDR3 is TGCGCCAGCAGCCAAATAGACAGGGTAGGAACCGGGGAGCTGTTTTTT. The chain has TRBV4-1 and TRBJ2-2, with 7 bases aligning to TRBD1. CDR3 length: 16 residues. Germline trimming cut 2 bases from V and 5 bases from J; bases unmatched to any gene: 8. Germline assignment: CDR1 MGHRA and CDR2 YSYEKL.

This clone appeared once. The rearrangement uses TRBV6-5 and TRBJ1-2; the D is unclear. CDR1 MNHEY and CDR2 SVGAGI come from the germline V gene. The CDR3 runs to 13 residues. The V and J ends lost 7 bases and 7 bases respectively, with 16 bases between them. CDR3 nucleotide sequence: TGTGCCAGCACTCGGGGTGTGGATCTTGGCTACACCTTC. Amino acids: CASTRGVDLGYTF.

The chain joins TRBV9 to TRBJ1-4; D is possibly TRBD1 (6 bases). CDR3 length: 14 amino acids. The germline V gene has CDR1 SGDLS and CDR2 YYNGEE. Trimming removed 2 bases at V and 5 bases at J, with 10 bases between. For the CDR3, the DNA is TGTGCCAGCAGCGTTTCAGGGGAAAATGAAAAACTGTTTTTT. Its protein product is CASSVSGENEKLFF.

This clone has just one count. The chain has TRBV4-2 and TRBJ1-3, with D maybe TRBD1 (5 bases). V was cut by 1 base and J by 1 base, with 11 bases left in between. Germline V gene data show CDR1 as LGHNA and CDR2 as YNFKEQ. The CDR3 is 16 amino acids. The CDR3 coding sequence is TGTGCCAGCAGCCAAGCGGCTCGGACATCTGGAAACACCATATATTTT. Its protein is CASSQAARTSGNTIYF.

This sequence joins TRBV19 and TRBJ1-2; 8 bases are a match to TRBD1. Per the germline V gene, CDR1 is LNHDA and CDR2 is SQIVND (reference sequence). The length of the CDR3 is 14 residues. J was trimmed by 2 bases and V by 1 base; bases with no gene match: 0. The CDR3: CASSIGTGNYGYTF. The CDR3 DNA sequence: TGTGCCAGTAGTATAGGGACAGGGAACTATGGCTACACCTTC.

This clone was counted between two and nine times. The CDR3 DNA is TGTGCCAGTAGTACAAGCAGAGGGGGCGGTCAGTACTTC. Protein: CASSTSRGGGQYF. This chain joins TRBV19 and TRBJ2-4, with 7 bases fitting TRBD1. After removal of 4 bases from V and 12 bases from J, the junction contained 9 bases not matched to a gene. This CDR3 is 13 amino acids long. Germline CDR1 and CDR2: LNHDA and SQIVND (reference sequence).